A selection of T cell receptor beta chains follows, all from one sample in a study of blood T cell repertoires in COVID-19. Method: immunoSEQ multiplex PCR; TCRdb's copy keeps in-frame clones and lacks some. The sample gives about 120,000 clones, about 83% of which show up once; 12% is in the top ten. Sample: peripheral blood. The receptors stem from a man in his sixties with acute or convalescent COVID-19. Both conserved end residues are part of each CDR3. Size is omitted from some rows. Given values are once, few, many or a class for expanded clones.

abundance: -
v_gene: TRBV21-1
CDR3aa: CASSKETGTGGCTDTQYF

abundance: -
v_gene: TRBV29-1
CDR3aa: CSVSLSSVYGYTF

abundance: -
v_gene: TRBV7-8
CDR3aa: CASSLGVRGERPQHF

abundance: -
v_gene: TRBV7-3
CDR3aa: CASSAGQGWDEKLFF

abundance: -
v_gene: TRBV11-2
CDR3aa: CASSFVGVGTEAFF

abundance: -
v_gene: TRBV6-5
CDR3aa: CASSYSREAPLHF

abundance: -
v_gene: TRBV6-6
CDR3aa: CASSTGNGNTIYF

abundance: -
v_gene: TRBV9
CDR3aa: CASSVAGRGNTEAFF

abundance: -
v_gene: TRBV14
CDR3aa: CASSQARGQGNIQYF

abundance: -
v_gene: TRBV19
CDR3aa: CASSKPRDAGELFF

abundance: -
v_gene: TRBV28
CDR3aa: CASKGDRGVCTF

abundance: -
v_gene: TRBV2
CDR3aa: CASRYRGGNQPQHF

abundance: -
v_gene: TRBV11-3
CDR3aa: CASSPSPSGRDTDTQYF

abundance: -
v_gene: TRBV9
CDR3aa: CASSSQVGDYGYTF

abundance: -
v_gene: TRBV3-1/TRBV3-2
CDR3aa: CASSQAGSIYDEQYF

abundance: -
v_gene: TRBV5-1
CDR3aa: CASSWGQGMGNTEAFF

abundance: -
v_gene: TRBV27
CDR3aa: CASRPIRGGRNGYTF

abundance: -
v_gene: TRBV6-5
CDR3aa: CASTRSGFSTDTQYF

abundance: -
v_gene: TRBV25-1
CDR3aa: CASSESEGLYNEQFF

abundance: -
v_gene: TRBV12-5
CDR3aa: CASGLVSGASYNEQFF

abundance: many
v_gene: TRBV27
CDR3aa: CASSPPPDRPGELFF

abundance: -
v_gene: TRBV2
CDR3aa: CASRVGTGFNQPQHF

abundance: -
v_gene: TRBV18
CDR3aa: CASSPRGLAGGTMRQFF

abundance: few
v_gene: TRBV18
CDR3aa: CASSPPGAETQYF

abundance: -
v_gene: TRBV21-1
CDR3aa: CASSKGRQGEGTEAFF

abundance: once
v_gene: TRBV4-1
CDR3aa: CASSQAWAGWTYEQYF

abundance: -
v_gene: TRBV2
CDR3aa: CASTRGRQETQYF